This TCR beta chain comes out of a study of blood T cell repertoires in COVID-19. Overall study context: There were acute and convalescent COVID-19 samples, and they came from the United States, Italy and Spain. Nucleic acid was either cDNA or gDNA, and it came from T cells, B-cell-depleted T cells, or PBMCs.

This clone was picked up one time. Produced via immunoSEQ multiplex PCR; TCRdb's table is partial and in-frame only. The sample carries about 59,000 clones, about 86% recorded once. This CDR3 has 15 amino acids. V was shortened by 7 bases and J by 3 bases, with 18 bases between the two germline ends. Germline loops: CDR1 LNHDA, CDR2 SQIVND (reference sequence). The sequence derives from an elderly woman with active or convalescent COVID-19. This sequence joins TRBV19 and TRBJ1-1; possible D gene TRBD1, 5 bases. The sequenced material came from peripheral blood. Here the CDR3 DNA reads TGTGCCAGTATCTCCTTCGTGCAAGGGGACACTGAAGCTTTCTTT. Protein: CASISFVQGDTEAFF.